This T cell receptor beta chain appears in the sequencing data of a study of vaccination and CD4 T cells after COVID-19 (dated 2022 in TCRdb). With regard to the full study: SARS-CoV-2 positivity had been established in the convalescent patients by nasal swab PCR, and mild disease was recorded in several of these patients and severe disease in one. Post-COVID blood samples were collected from convalescent patients a median of roughly 100 days after diagnosis, with a range of roughly 30 to 161 days. Post-vaccine blood samples were obtained a median of approximately 70 days after the second vaccine dose, with a range of roughly 13 to 250 days. Participants got two doses of the Pfizer-BioNTech BNT162b2 vaccine (n=8) or two doses of the Moderna mRNA-1273 vaccine (n=2). Overlapping spike peptide pools from SARS-CoV-2 and from the common cold coronaviruses HCoV-NL63, HCoV-OC43 and HCoV-229E were used as culture stimuli. In the convalescent cohort there were six males and four females, among whom were two Hispanic individuals, seven Caucasians, two Asians and one multiracial person. In ten to eleven COVID-19 convalescent patients and a handful of infection-naive healthy vaccine recipients, the spike-specific CD4+ TCR repertoire before mRNA vaccination was compared with the repertoire after mRNA vaccination. In control cultures, a CEFX viral epitope pool was used as positive control, an HIV-1 Nef peptide pool was used as negative control, or no peptide was added. Overall results and qualifications from the work: Relatively few convalescent patients were included in the study, and early timepoints after natural infection were not analyzed. In convalescent patients, a median approximately 83% of post-vaccine SARS-CoV-2-reactive clones were detected only after vaccination, and vaccine-specific priming was suggested by this finding. Of the vaccine-specific clones in convalescent patients, 304 of 307, or nearly all, reacted only to SARS-CoV-2 spike and did not cross-react with common cold coronaviruses. An increase in the median number of SARS-CoV-2-reactive clonotypes from approximately 23 after infection to roughly 36 after vaccination was observed, but the change was not found to be significant.

There are a few counts of this clonotype. It has no known antigen specificity. Base quality data are lacking; no much larger clone is found one base away. The treatment or condition label corresponds to: roughly ten-day PBMC culture with coronavirus spike peptide pools or control peptides (ViraFEST assay). The study used the ViraFEST assay, which expanded antigen-specific T cells with peptide pools and then identified expanded clonotypes by TCR sequencing. The positive SARS-CoV-2 PCR tests of the convalescent patients were dated from March to December 2020, before the Alpha, Beta and Delta variants emerged in the United States. Roughly 2 million PBMCs per well were cultured in IMDM with about 5% human AB serum and approximately 9.1 IU/ml IL-2, plus 10 ug/ml peptide pools. Half of the culture medium was replaced with fresh IL-2-containing medium on days 3 and 7. After roughly nine days of culture, CD4+ T cells were isolated by negative selection using the EasySep CD4+ T cell isolation kit. Ficoll-Paque Plus gradient centrifugation was used to isolate PBMCs from whole blood, and the isolated PBMCs were then either used fresh or cryopreserved at -140C. Culture conditions were generally each tested in triplicate wells.

Library creation used PCR. At the Johns Hopkins FTIC core, DNA from the cultured CD4+ T cells underwent TCR sequencing with the Oncomine TCR Beta short-read assay. The QIAamp micro DNA kit was used to extract genomic DNA from the cultured CD4+ T cells. Oncomine TCR Beta libraries from cultured CD4+ T cells were pooled with unique dual indexes and sequenced on an Illumina iSeq 100. Per the authors' processing: Non-productive sequences were filtered out, and CDR3s that did not start with C, did not end with F or W, or were shorter than 7 amino acids were discarded. The MANAFEST web application was used to identify antigen-specific clonotypes by comparing peptide-stimulated wells against reference wells and other culture wells. For a clone to be called positive, the clone needed an FDR below 0.05, an odds ratio above 5, and a productive frequency above 0.1% in at least two of three replicate wells. A clonotype was classed as cross-reactive if the clonotype showed significant expansion both in SARS-CoV-2 spike wells and in at least one common cold coronavirus spike condition. Similarity between CDR3 sequences was evaluated in R version 3.6.1 using Levenshtein distances (stringdist) and unrooted phylogenetic trees (ape). TCRdb reworked the public reads: Q25 trimming with fastp, MiXCR clone assembly, productive beta chains retained. Merged by CDR3 protein, the rows form single entries marked with the most common genes and DNA. These V and J calls originate from TCRdb's pipeline instead of the authors' own analysis. The sample data list roughly 13,000 distinct CDR3 sequences, and less than 70% of these were observed just once. The ten most abundant clones make up 16% of the sample.

This sequence originates from a human donor who had recovered from COVID-19. Sequencing input: CD4+ T cells from blood, cultured in vitro.

Here is the DNA: TGTGCCAGCAGTCAAGGGGCCGGGACAGGAGTAACAGATACGCAGTATTTT. It translates as CASSQGAGTGVTDTQYF. The sequence links TRBV6-2 or TRBV6-3 to TRBJ2-3; 8 bases in between match TRBD1. Reading the germline V gene gives CDR1 MNHEY and CDR2 SVGEGT. V trim: 5 bases; J trim: 3 bases; unmatched bases: 13. There are 17 amino acids in the CDR3, from cysteine to phenylalanine inclusive. The sequence is cut down to CDR3 DNA, 51 bases in frame from base 1.